One sample yielded the 12 T cell receptor beta chains listed below, sequenced in a study of molecular identifiers for immune sequencing clone quantification. TCRdb processed the PCR reads anew with MiXCR; each CDR3 protein has one entry. Of around 460,000 distinct CDR3 sequences in the sample, 20% to 25% were seen once. Sequencing was done on a sample of naive CD8+ T cells from blood, with Jurkat cell RNA spiked in. Regarding subset: FACS-sorted CD8+CD4-CCR7+CD45RA+ naive T cells. These receptors all stem from a human donor in good health. Some libraries in this study had Jurkat cell RNA spiked in.

A word on this clonotype: A much larger clone lies one base from this, so it may be a read error. The CDR3 sequence: CVSSPSRDSYYEQYF. The CDR3 coding sequence is TGTGTCAGCAGCCCATCCCGGGACAGCTACTACGAGCAGTACTTC. The rearrangement uses TRBV5-3 and TRBJ2-7, with 7 bases identical to TRBD1. TRBV5-3 is treated as an ORF (open reading frame) with a function not yet certain. The CDR3 length is 15 residues.

Points on this clonotype: A much larger clone sits a single nucleotide away, making a read error possible. This CDR3 fails to terminate in the conserved phenylalanine or tryptophan, so it likely reflects a read error. This chain joins TRBV7-9 and TRBJ2-7; 7 positions agree with TRBD2. Germline CDR1 SEHNR, CDR2 FQNEAQ (reference sequence). V gave up 3 bases and J gave up 5 bases; unmatched junction bases: 7. The CDR3 covers 14 residues. CDR3 region: CASSFMLAGDEQYS. The CDR3 region has the DNA TGTGCCAGCAGCTTTATGCTCGCGGGAGACGAGCAGTACTCC.

Notes on this clonotype: A read error is possible here, since a much larger clone lies one base away. CDR3 region: CASGDNRPQHF. For the CDR3, the DNA is TGTGCTAGTGGGGACAATCGGCCCCAGCATTTT. The gene calls are TRBV12-5 and TRBJ1-5; a possible D gene is TRBD1 (5 bases). CDR1 LGHNT and CDR2 FRNRAP come from the germline V gene. The CDR3 length is 11 residues.

The chain combines TRBV5-6 with TRBJ2-7; 7 positions match TRBD1. CDR1 and CDR2 from the germline V gene are SGHDT and YYEEEE. Trimming cost V 2 bases and J 5 bases; bases outside gene matches: 4. The CDR3 sequence is 13 residues long. The CDR3 nucleotides are TGTGCCAGCAGCTTAGGGACAGACCACGAGCAGTACTTC. Residues: CASSLGTDHEQYF.

V is TRBV10-3 and J is TRBJ2-2; tentative D call: TRBD1 (6 bases). There are 14 residues in the CDR3. V was cut by 6 bases and J by 7 bases, with 15 bases left in between. CDR1 ENHRY and CDR2 SYGVKD come from the germline V gene. CDR3 sequence: CAIRDSGVLGELFF. CDR3 sequence (DNA): TGTGCCATCAGGGATTCAGGGGTCCTCGGGGAGCTGTTTTTT.

This clonotype occurred many times. The chain is built from TRBV27 and TRBJ2-7, with D possibly TRBD1 on 6 matching bases. The V and J ends lost 6 bases and 2 bases respectively, with 11 bases between them. The CDR3 consists of 13 residues. Germline V CDR1 and CDR2: MNHEY, SMNVEV (reference sequence). CDR3 nucleotides: TGTGCCAGCAGCCCGGACAGTACCTACGAGCAGTACTTC. Amino acid sequence: CASSPDSTYEQYF.

The rearrangement links TRBV7-6 to TRBJ1-1; the D gene is possibly TRBD1 (5 bases). Germline loops: CDR1 SGHVS, CDR2 FNYEAQ. Trimming shortened V by 1 base and J by 8 bases, and 17 bases separated the two germline ends. The CDR3 covers 15 residues. This chain's CDR3 is CASSLGSSWGLEAFF. As DNA, the CDR3 is TGTGCCAGCAGCTTAGGGAGTAGCTGGGGCCTAGAAGCTTTCTTT.

This clonotype has more than one count but fewer than ten. The rearrangement joins TRBV3-1 to TRBJ2-2; perhaps TRBD2 as D (5 bases). V lost 0 bases to trimming and J lost 4 bases, with 9 bases between them. CDR1 is LGHDT and CDR2 is YNNKEL in the germline V gene (reference sequence). This CDR3 contains 15 residues. In DNA form, the CDR3 reads TGTGCCAGCAGCCAAGACGGAGCGGTCACCGGGGAGCTGTTTTTT. Protein sequence: CASSQDGAVTGELFF.

Notes on this clonotype: A much larger clone lies a single base off, so this may be a read error. The chain is built from TRBV13 and TRBJ1-3, with TRBD1 as a possible D gene (5 bases). The germline CDR1 and CDR2 sequences are PRHDT and FYEKMQ (reference sequence). This CDR3 has 14 amino acids. CDR3 region: CASTWGVSGNTVYF. The CDR3 nucleotides read TGTGCCAGCACCTGGGGGGTTTCTGGAAACACCGTATATTTT.

This clonotype was counted only a few times. The rearrangement links TRBV5-3 to TRBJ1-5; D unresolved. TRBV5-3 is noted as an ORF with a role that remains uncertain. Trimming stripped 0 bases from V and 5 bases from J, with 21 bases between. The CDR3 totals 18 residues. The CDR3 region has the DNA TGTGCCAGAAGCTTGGTTTTGGTTGCCTGCGGGTTGGATCAGCCCCAGCATTTT. This translates into CARSLVLVACGLDQPQHF.

V is TRBV20-1 and J is TRBJ2-7; D gene uncertain. CDR3 length equals 10 residues. Germline lookup yields CDR1 DFQATT and CDR2 SNEGSKA (reference sequence). The V end lost 7 bases, the J end lost 0 bases, and 4 bases lay between the germline ends. The CDR3 nucleotides read TGCAGTGGCCTCTCCTACGAGCAGTACTTC. Translated, it gives CSGLSYEQYF.

The V and J genes are TRBV12-3 or TRBV12-4 and TRBJ2-3, with D unclear. V lost 7 bases and J lost 5, with 10 bases in between. The CDR3 covers 12 residues. The CDR3 DNA reads as TGTGCCAGCACCACGGGCATAGATACGCAGTATTTT. It translates to CASTTGIDTQYF.